These 5 T cell receptor beta chains were all obtained from the same sample, sequenced in a study of OX40 agonist ivuxolimab in advanced cancers. Only in-frame clones appear in the TCRdb table, and some are missing; sequencing was by immunoSEQ multiplex PCR. The data contain 55,000 to 90,000 clones, approximately 85% of them singletons. The source was CD4+ or CD8+ T cells sorted from blood, collected in a trial of the OX40 agonist ivuxolimab. These receptors were collected from an adult with an advanced solid tumor such as melanoma, head and neck, liver or kidney cancer.

The J gene is TRBJ2-1, the V gene TRBV28, with 13 bases aligning to TRBD2. This CDR3 contains 18 residues. CDR1 MDHEN and CDR2 SYDVKM come from the germline V gene. V was clipped by 6 bases and J by 6 bases; unmatched bases: 14. This chain's CDR3 is CASRSFGELAGGSNEQFF. The CDR3 bases are TGTGCCAGCAGATCATTCGGGGAACTAGCGGGAGGGTCCAATGAGCAGTTCTTC. Complete variable domain (other parts from reference TRBV28 and TRBJ2-1): DVKVTQSSRYLVKRTGEKVFLECVQDMDHENMFWYRQDPGLGLRLIYFSYDVKMKEKGDIPEGYSVSREKKERFSLILESASTNQTSMYLCASRSFGELAGGSNEQFFGPGTRLTVL.

This clone has only a few counts. The rearrangement uses TRBV6-1 and TRBJ1-1; TRBD1 matches 9 bases. The germline CDR1 and CDR2 sequences are MNHNS and SASEGT. This CDR3 comprises 15 residues. V lost 6 bases and J lost 7; bases outside the gene matches: 12. CDR3 DNA: TGTGCCAGCAGGGGACAGGGAGGTTCCTTTAGTGAAGCTTTCTTT. Translated, it gives CASRGQGGSFSEAFF.

The rearrangement joins TRBV5-3 to TRBJ2-7; D is perhaps TRBD1 (7 bases). TRBV5-3 is treated as an ORF (open reading frame) with a function not yet certain. The CDR3 has 14 residues. Trimming took off 10 bases at V and 4 bases at J, with 21 bases between the two ends. The CDR3 region has the DNA TGTGCCGCCCCTCGAAAGGGGGCGGGATACGAGCAGTACGTC. Encoded protein: CAAPRKGAGYEQYV.

The gene calls are TRBV6-5 and TRBJ2-7; a weak D match, TRBD1 (6 bases). Germline-derived CDR1 and CDR2 are MNHEY and SVGAGI. V shed 2 bases and J shed 2 bases, with 13 bases lying between them. The CDR3 has 15 residues. The CDR3 spells CASSYDGTSTYEQYF. The CDR3, as DNA: TGTGCCAGCAGTTACGATGGGACATCCACCTACGAGCAGTACTTC.

This chain connects TRBV7-2 to TRBJ2-3, with TRBD1 matching 8 bases. Germline V gives CDR1 SGHTA, CDR2 FQGNSA. The length of the CDR3 is 16 residues. V shed 5 bases and J 2 bases; nucleotides not matched to a gene: 9. CDR3 in DNA: TGTGCCAGCAGCAGTACCGGGACAGGAAACACAGATACGCAGTATTTT. Residues: CASSSTGTGNTDTQYF.